Judged by abundance, the clone carrying this T cell receptor beta chain is medium-sized. Its target is not known. MiXCR was run by TCRdb on the 5' RACE reads, yielding one entry per CDR3 protein. The repertoire includes about 10,000 distinct CDR3 sequences, 4.8% of them detected once, and 9.5% to 10% sits in the top ten. This sample was included in a study of early T cells in non-severe SARS-CoV-2 infection. Study as a whole: Whole-blood bulk RNA, unsorted, was sequenced, and chains were unpaired. Findings and caveats of the study: Using VDJdb, the matching emphasized anti-spike CD8 responses while missing private and CD4 specificities.

The CDR3 sequence is 15 residues long. Germline-derived CDR1 and CDR2 are SGHRS and YFSETQ. Trimming stripped 3 bases from V and 0 bases from J, with 11 bases between. The receptor was isolated from an adult who was a healthcare worker with PCR-confirmed SARS-CoV-2 infection or an uninfected control (not recorded which). V gene TRBV5-1 combines with J gene TRBJ2-3; D perhaps matches TRBD1 (6 bases). Sequencing was performed on whole blood. CDR3: CASSWRTASTDTQYF. CDR3 bases: TGCGCCAGCAGCTGGAGGACAGCAAGCACAGATACGCAGTATTTT.